The next 26 T cell receptor beta chains were all read from a single sample in a study of T-cell reconstitution after alpha-beta-depleted transplantation in children (dated by TCRdb to 2015 to 2016). The treatment or condition label on this specimen signifies: allogeneic hematopoietic cell transplantation with graft depleted of TCRalphabeta T cells and CD19 B cells. Libraries were built with PCR. The sequencer listed for this sample is Illumina HiSeq 2500. Molecular barcoding was employed in the preparation of TCR libraries, with unique molecular identifiers being used to normalize TCRbeta repertoire quantification. TCRdb reworked the public reads: Q25 trimming with fastp, MiXCR clone assembly, productive beta chains retained. All rows with the same CDR3 protein become a single entry with the most common DNA and genes. Recorded for this sample are about 500,000 distinct CDR3 sequences; about an eighth of them occurred a single time. Of the sample, roughly 15% is held by the ten largest clones.

The input for sequencing was PBMCs, mostly from graft donor cells, taken 180 days after TCRalphabeta/CD19-depleted stem cell transplant. The source of these receptors is a female patient younger than 10 who had a stem cell transplant for aplastic anemia, so the T cells may come from the graft donor.

This clonotype was seen repeatedly, ten times or more. This chain uses TRBV20-1 with TRBJ2-1; 7 bases fit TRBD2. The V gene's germline CDR1 is DFQATT and CDR2 SNEGSKA (reference sequence). The CDR3 has 12 residues. Unmatched junction bases numbered 2, after V lost 2 bases and J lost 7 bases. CDR3 sequence (DNA): TGCAGTGCTAGACTTAGCGGGAATGAGCAGTTCTTC. This translates into CSARLSGNEQFF.

Only a few counts were recorded for this clonotype. V is TRBV4-2 and J is TRBJ2-5, with 8 bases that match TRBD1. The V gene end was trimmed by 1 base and the J gene end by 5 bases; junction bases not matched to a gene: 15. The CDR3 contains 18 residues. The germline gives CDR1 LGHNA, CDR2 YNFKEQ. The CDR3 DNA reads TGTGCCAGCAGCCAAGTTATACGGGACCCAGGGGGCTTGGAGACCCAGTACTTC. Its translation is CASSQVIRDPGGLETQYF.

This clonotype has a handful of counts. The rearrangement uses TRBV29-1 and TRBJ1-1; D might be TRBD1 (5 bases). Trimming shortened V by 4 bases and J by 5 bases, and 14 bases separated the two germline ends. Germline lookup yields CDR1 SQVTM and CDR2 ANQGSEA. This CDR3 has 13 residues. In DNA, the CDR3 is TGCAGCGTTGTCGAGTTAGGGGAAACTGAAGCTTTCTTT. Translated: CSVVELGETEAFF.

The rearrangement links TRBV5-1 to TRBJ1-1, with D perhaps matching TRBD1 (5 bases). V was trimmed by 0 bases and J by 2 bases, leaving 8 bases between them. The length of the CDR3 is 14 residues. Germline V lookup: CDR1 SGHRS, CDR2 YFSETQ. CDR3 DNA sequence: TGCGCCAGCAGCTTGGGACAGAGAAACACTGAAGCTTTCTTT. Translated: CASSLGQRNTEAFF.

This clonotype has just a few counts. The chain combines TRBV7-2 with TRBJ1-1; D gene ambiguous. The germline V gene has CDR1 SGHTA and CDR2 FQGNSA. This CDR3 is 16 amino acids long. The V end lost 2 bases, the J end lost 2 bases, and 15 bases lay between the germline ends. DNA of the CDR3: TGTGCCAGCAGCTTATTGGTGGTGACCTTAAACACTGAAGCTTTCTTT. It encodes CASSLLVVTLNTEAFF.

This clonotype was found many times. This chain's CDR3 is CASSLGGAGAHEQYV. CDR3 DNA: TGTGCCAGCAGCTTGGGGGGTGCAGGAGCCCACGAGCAGTACGTC. The V and J genes are TRBV7-9 and TRBJ2-7; the D gene is possibly TRBD2 (6 bases). CDR3 size: 15 residues. Trimming cost V 3 bases and J 5 bases, with 17 bases left between them. Germline V gene lookup returns CDR1 SEHNR and CDR2 FQNEAQ (reference sequence).

The rearrangement joins TRBV19 to TRBJ2-1; possibly TRBD1 for D (6 bases). The CDR3 loop spans 14 amino acids. Trimming removed 3 bases at V and 6 bases at J, with 12 bases between. In germline, CDR1 is LNHDA, CDR2 SQIVND (reference sequence). The CDR3 spells CASSIATQGNEQFF. The DNA of the CDR3 is TGTGCCAGTAGTATCGCTACACAGGGCAATGAGCAGTTCTTC.

This clonotype was recorded a few times. This chain joins TRBV27 and TRBJ1-2, with TRBD1 identical over 9 bases. Per germline, CDR1 MNHEY and CDR2 SMNVEV (reference sequence). The CDR3 runs 14 residues. The V gene end was trimmed by 5 bases and the J gene end by 7 bases; junction bases not matched to a gene: 8. The CDR3 sequence: CASSPRGQGSGYTF. Here the CDR3 DNA reads TGTGCCAGCAGTCCTAGGGGACAGGGTAGTGGCTACACCTTC.

V gene TRBV4-3 combines with J gene TRBJ2-7; 8 positions agree with TRBD2. The CDR3 loop spans 16 amino acids. Per germline, CDR1 LGHNA and CDR2 YSLEER. V lost 3 bases to trimming and J lost 4 bases; unmatched junction nucleotides: 11. The CDR3 DNA follows: TGCGCCAGCAGCCAGGGACTTTCGGGAGGGTATTACGAGCAGTACTTC. The encoded protein is CASSQGLSGGYYEQYF.

The chain carries TRBV29-1 and TRBJ2-4; D unresolved. From germline, CDR1 is SQVTM and CDR2 ANQGSEA. The CDR3 runs to 13 residues. V was cut by 6 bases and J by 1 base, with 10 bases left in between. Here the CDR3 reads CSVTGKAKNIQYF. The DNA for the CDR3 is TGCAGCGTGACTGGGAAGGCCAAAAACATTCAGTACTTC.

This clonotype is a singleton in its sample. The chain is built from TRBV7-9 and TRBJ2-5; the match to TRBD1 covers 7 bases. CDR1 is SEHNR and CDR2 is FQNEAQ in the germline V gene (reference sequence). This CDR3 contains 13 residues. Losses at the gene ends were 7 bases for V and 5 bases for J; bases not matched to a gene: 7. Written as DNA, the CDR3 is TGTGCCAGCAAACTGACAGGGAAGGAGACCCAGTACTTC. Encoded protein: CASKLTGKETQYF. Drawing the rest from reference TRBV7-9 and TRBJ2-5, the complete variable domain is DTGVSQNPRHKITKRGQNVTFRCDPISEHNRLYWYRQTLGQGPEFLTYFQNEAQLEKSRLLSDRFSAERPKGSFSTLEIQRTEQGDSAMYLCASKLTGKETQYFGPGTRLLVL.

This sequence joins TRBV7-9 and TRBJ2-1, with D uncertain. The CDR3 extends over 14 amino acids. V lost 7 bases and J lost 7, with 17 bases in between. Germline CDR1 reads SEHNR; CDR2 reads FQNEAQ (reference sequence). Here the CDR3 reads CASTSSTSGNEQFF. The CDR3 DNA sequence: TGTGCCAGCACCTCAAGTACCTCTGGGAATGAGCAGTTCTTC.

This clonotype was observed a handful of times. The V call is TRBV20-1, the J call TRBJ1-5; D is unresolved. This CDR3 has 13 residues. V was clipped by 1 base and J by 1 base, with 5 bases between them. CDR1 is DFQATT, CDR2 SNEGSKA, per germline (reference sequence). The chain's CDR3 is CSARVESNQPQHF. Written as DNA, the CDR3 is TGCAGTGCTAGAGTCGAGAGCAATCAGCCCCAGCATTTT.

The chain joins TRBV20-1 to TRBJ2-7; 8 nucleotides line up with TRBD2. CDR3 size: 16 residues. Losses at the gene ends were 1 base for V and 0 bases for J; bases not matched to a gene: 8. From germline, CDR1 is DFQATT and CDR2 SNEGSKA (reference sequence). The CDR3 sequence: CSARGSSGPRSYEQYF. The DNA of the CDR3 is TGCAGTGCTAGAGGCTCTAGCGGGCCCCGCTCCTACGAGCAGTACTTC.

The chain combines TRBV18 with TRBJ1-1, with D unresolved. Germline V lookup: CDR1 KGHSH, CDR2 LQKENI. CDR3 length equals 15 residues. The ends were cut back, 4 bases at V and 0 bases at J, with 12 bases in the middle. The CDR3 protein is CASSRTDGVNTEAFF. Written as DNA, the CDR3 is TGTGCCAGCTCACGCACCGACGGCGTGAACACTGAAGCTTTCTTT.

The gene calls are TRBV3-1 and TRBJ2-5; maybe TRBD2 (6 bases). Per germline, CDR1 LGHDT and CDR2 YNNKEL (reference sequence). Trimming pared 4 bases from V and 5 bases from J, leaving 17 bases between. This CDR3 region has 15 residues. CDR3 bases: TGTGCCAGCAGCCCTCGGGACTTCCAGAAGGAGACCCAGTACTTC. Its protein product is CASSPRDFQKETQYF.

The V call is TRBV7-2, the J call TRBJ2-2; no reliable D call. Trimming left V 5 bases short and J 0 bases short, with 7 bases between. The CDR3 has 14 amino acids. CDR1 SGHTA and CDR2 FQGNSA come from the germline V gene. In nucleotides, the CDR3 is TGTGCCAGCAGCGTCGATACGAACACCGGGGAGCTGTTTTTT. Translation: CASSVDTNTGELFF.

This clonotype occurred a few times. The chain has TRBV6-2 or TRBV6-3 and TRBJ1-1; 7 bases fit TRBD1. The V gene's germline CDR1 is MNHEY and CDR2 SVGEGT. The CDR3 sequence is 16 residues long. With V trimmed by 7 bases and J by 1 base, 12 bases remained unmatched. The CDR3 nucleotides are TGTGCCAGCACCCTCTTAGGGGGCAAGGAGAACACTGAAGCTTTCTTT. Translated: CASTLLGGKENTEAFF.

This clonotype was detected only once. The rearrangement joins TRBV7-2 to TRBJ2-3; D remains ambiguous. The ends were cut back, 5 bases at V and 0 bases at J, with 15 bases in the middle. The CDR3 sequence is 16 residues long. Germline CDR1 is SGHTA and CDR2 is FQGNSA. CDR3: CASSILQVLSTDTQYF. In nucleotides, the CDR3 is TGTGCCAGCAGCATTCTCCAGGTTTTGAGCACAGATACGCAGTATTTT.

This clonotype appeared a few times. The V gene is TRBV20-1, the J gene TRBJ2-5; D gene uncertain. Per the germline V gene, CDR1 is DFQATT and CDR2 is SNEGSKA (reference sequence). Trimming took off 3 bases at V and 5 bases at J, with 7 bases between the two ends. The CDR3 runs 11 residues. The CDR3 is CSASIWETQYF. In DNA form, the CDR3 reads TGCAGTGCTAGCATTTGGGAGACCCAGTACTTC.

V usage is TRBV7-8 and J usage is TRBJ2-2; TRBD2 matches 7 bases. The CDR3 consists of 16 residues. V shed 6 bases and J 1 base; nucleotides not matched to a gene: 8. Looked up from germline, CDR1 is SGHVS and CDR2 is FQNEAQ. As DNA, the CDR3 is TGTGCCAGCAGGGGGGAACGGGAGGAGAACACCGGGGAGCTGTTTTTT. Protein sequence: CASRGEREENTGELFF.

This clonotype was recorded at least ten times. The chain has TRBV29-1 and TRBJ2-3; 15 bases line up with TRBD2. The junction had 7 bases not matched to a gene; V was cut back by 0 bases and J by 3 bases. This CDR3 is built from 18 residues. Germline CDR1 is SQVTM and CDR2 is ANQGSEA. The CDR3 nucleotides are TGCAGCGTTGAAGATCTCTGGACTAGCGGGAGGGCGACAGATACGCAGTATTTT. It codes for CSVEDLWTSGRATDTQYF.

This clonotype has more than one count but fewer than ten. The rearrangement links TRBV10-3 to TRBJ2-3; tentatively, D is TRBD1 or TRBD2 (5 bases each). This CDR3 has 13 amino acids. Looked up from germline, CDR1 is ENHRY and CDR2 is SYGVKD. With 0 bases removed from V and 7 bases from J, the gap between germline ends came to 8 bases. CDR3 region: CAISESGENTQYF. The CDR3, as DNA: TGTGCCATCAGTGAGTCGGGGGAGAATACGCAGTATTTT.

This clonotype has only a few counts. The V gene is TRBV20-1, the J gene TRBJ2-1; 9 bases agree with TRBD2. Germline CDR1 DFQATT, CDR2 SNEGSKA (reference sequence). The CDR3 is 13 residues long. Trimming cost V 4 bases and J 8 bases; bases outside gene matches: 6. CDR3 sequence reads: CSAISGSQDEQFF. The DNA for the CDR3 is TGCAGTGCTATTAGCGGGAGCCAGGATGAGCAGTTCTTC.

This clonotype was seen a handful of times. This sequence joins TRBV13 and TRBJ2-2; 7 bases agree with TRBD2. Losses at the gene ends were 4 bases for V and 4 bases for J; bases not matched to a gene: 12. Germline lookup yields CDR1 PRHDT and CDR2 FYEKMQ (reference sequence). This CDR3 is built from 17 residues. The CDR3 region is CASSSRRLARGTGELFF. The CDR3, as DNA: TGTGCCAGCAGCTCCCGCCGACTAGCTCGTGGCACCGGGGAGCTGTTTTTT.

DNA for the CDR3: TGTGCCAGCAGTGACGGGGGGGATCACGGGGAGCTGTTTTTT. Its protein product is CASSDGGDHGELFF. The chain employs TRBV6-4 and TRBJ2-2; 7 bases line up with TRBD2. The CDR3 consists of 14 residues. Trimming took 2 bases from V and 7 from J; bases not matched to a gene: 4. Germline V gene sequence: CDR1 MRHNA, CDR2 SNTAGT.